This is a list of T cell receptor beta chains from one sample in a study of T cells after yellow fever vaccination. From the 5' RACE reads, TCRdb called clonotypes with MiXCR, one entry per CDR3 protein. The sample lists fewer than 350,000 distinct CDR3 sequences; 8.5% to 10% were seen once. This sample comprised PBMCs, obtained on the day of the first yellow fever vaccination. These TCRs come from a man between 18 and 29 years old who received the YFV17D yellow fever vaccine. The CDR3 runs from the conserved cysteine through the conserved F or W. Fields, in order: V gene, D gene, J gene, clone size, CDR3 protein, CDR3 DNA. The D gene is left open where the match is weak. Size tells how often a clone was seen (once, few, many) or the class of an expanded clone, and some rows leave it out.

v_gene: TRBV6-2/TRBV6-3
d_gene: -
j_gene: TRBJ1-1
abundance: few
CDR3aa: CASSYGRLEAFF
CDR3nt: TGTGCCAGCAGTTACGGCAGGCTCGAAGCTTTCTTT

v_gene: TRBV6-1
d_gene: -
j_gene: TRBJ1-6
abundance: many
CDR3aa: CASRDTQGLNSPLHF
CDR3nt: TGTGCCAGCAGAGACACACAGGGCCTGAATTCACCCCTCCACTTT

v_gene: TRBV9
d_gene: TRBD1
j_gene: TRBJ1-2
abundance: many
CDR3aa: CASSAGTGNLYGYTF
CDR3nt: TGTGCCAGCAGCGCCGGGACAGGGAATCTTTATGGCTACACCTTC

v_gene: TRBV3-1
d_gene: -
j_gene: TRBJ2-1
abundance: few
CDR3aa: CASSAGVEQFF
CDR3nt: TGTGCCAGCAGCGCAGGGGTTGAGCAGTTCTTC

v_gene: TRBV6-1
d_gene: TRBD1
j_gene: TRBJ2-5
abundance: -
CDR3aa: CASTYRGRAPRETQYF
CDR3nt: TGTGCCAGCACCTACAGGGGGCGAGCCCCAAGAGAGACCCAGTACTTC

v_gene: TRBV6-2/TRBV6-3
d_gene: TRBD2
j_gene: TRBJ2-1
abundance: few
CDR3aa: CASSLAGTWGQFF
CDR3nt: TGTGCCAGCAGTCTAGCGGGAACTTGGGGGCAGTTCTTC

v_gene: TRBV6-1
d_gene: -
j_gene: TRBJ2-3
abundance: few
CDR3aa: CASSVAGTSTDTQYF
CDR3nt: TGTGCCAGCAGTGTGGCTGGTACTAGCACAGATACGCAGTATTTT

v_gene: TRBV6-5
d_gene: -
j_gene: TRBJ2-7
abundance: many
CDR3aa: CASSPGQASYEQYF
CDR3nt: TGTGCCAGCAGTCCGGGACAAGCCTCCTACGAGCAGTACTTC

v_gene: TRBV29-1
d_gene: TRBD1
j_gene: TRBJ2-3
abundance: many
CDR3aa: CSVGTGNSDTQYF
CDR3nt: TGCAGCGTCGGGACAGGCAACTCGGATACGCAGTATTTT

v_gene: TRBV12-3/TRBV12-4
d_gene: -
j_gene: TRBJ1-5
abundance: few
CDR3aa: CASSFLSNQPQHF
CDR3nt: TGTGCCAGCAGTTTTCTTAGCAATCAGCCCCAGCATTTT

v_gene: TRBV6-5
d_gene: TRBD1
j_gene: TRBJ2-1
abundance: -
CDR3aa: CASSYGVPGQGHNEQFF
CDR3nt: TGTGCCAGCAGTTACGGAGTACCGGGACAGGGTCACAATGAGCAGTTCTTC

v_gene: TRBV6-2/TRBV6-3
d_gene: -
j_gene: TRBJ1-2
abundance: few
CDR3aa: CASSWGRINYGYTF
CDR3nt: TGTGCCAGCAGTTGGGGACGGATTAACTATGGCTACACCTTC